This T cell receptor (beta chain) comes out of a study of long-term antiretroviral therapy in people with HIV. The study, taken as a whole, reports: Someone took the blood between the mid-2000s and the late 2010s, maybe while older ART regimens were in use.

About this clone itself: Its antigen is unidentified.

Assay version v3.0 of immunoSEQ was used, and it was run at survey level. Produced via immunoSEQ multiplex PCR; TCRdb's table is partial and in-frame only. The table shows 10,000 to 12,000 clones, with approximately 78% occurring only once. Trimming cost V 6 bases and J 0 bases, with 15 bases left between them. CDR1 and CDR2 (germline): SGHVS, FQNEAQ. This CDR3 region has 17 residues. The input for sequencing was unsorted PBMCs, taken 1.2 years after starting antiretroviral therapy. This receptor was taken from a man aged 40-50 years with HIV. V is TRBV7-8 and J is TRBJ2-6, with unresolved D. CDR3 sequence: CASSKFLTSSGANVLTF. CDR3 DNA: TGTGCCAGCAGTAAATTCTTGACGAGCTCTGGGGCCAACGTCCTGACTTTC.